This TCR beta chain comes out of a study of T cell repertoires in cytomegalovirus infection. This clonotype came up a few times. From the reads, TCRdb called clonotypes with MiXCR, one entry per CDR3 protein. In the table there are roughly 640,000 distinct CDR3 sequences, more than 20% of which are singletons. Trimming removed 4 bases at V and 14 bases at J, with 12 bases between. The germline V gene encodes CDR1 MDHEN and CDR2 SYDVKM. The CDR3 is 11 residues long. Input material: CD8+ T cells from PBMCs. The clonotype comes from a human donor in good health (CMV status not recorded). Some clones in this sample may be carry-over from other donors' samples. The chain is built from TRBV28 and TRBJ2-1, with D unresolved. The CDR3 DNA follows: TGTGCCAGCAGTTCCCAAGGGTGGAAGTTCTTC. Amino acid sequence: CASSSQGWKFF.